Detailed here is one T cell receptor (beta chain). Its specificity is unknown. These data are taken from a study of shared clonotypes between healthy human individuals. Across the study: Three plates were used per donor for CD4 naive, three for CD4 memory, two for CD8 naive and one for CD8 memory. Whole-study results and caveats: A small donor pool kept down the genetic and exposure-history diversity that was represented. Inspection by rarefaction showed sorted-subset sequencing to be incomplete despite large depth.

Germline-derived CDR1 and CDR2 are LGHNA and YSLEER. The CDR3 length is 13 residues. Trimming removed 0 bases from V and 5 bases from J, with 7 bases in between. The method was immunoSEQ multiplex PCR; TCRdb's version includes in-frame clones alone and lacks a portion of them. The sample carries about 1.4 million clones, roughly 96% recorded once. Material for sequencing was naive CD4+ T cells sorted from blood. The subset: CD45RA+ positively selected. This receptor was obtained from a man younger than 45 in good health. The chain couples TRBV4-3 to TRBJ1-1, with D uncertain. The CDR3 reads CASSQDTQTEAFF. Here the CDR3 DNA reads TGCGCCAGCAGCCAAGATACACAGACTGAAGCTTTCTTT.